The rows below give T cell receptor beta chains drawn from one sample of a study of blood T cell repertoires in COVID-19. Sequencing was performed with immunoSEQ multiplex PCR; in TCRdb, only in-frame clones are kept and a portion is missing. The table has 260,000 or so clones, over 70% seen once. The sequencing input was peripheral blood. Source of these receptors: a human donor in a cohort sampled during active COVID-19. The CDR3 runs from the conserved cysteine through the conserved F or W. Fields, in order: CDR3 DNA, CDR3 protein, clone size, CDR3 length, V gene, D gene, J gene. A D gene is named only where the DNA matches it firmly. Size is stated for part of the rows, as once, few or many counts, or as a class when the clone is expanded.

CDR3nt: TGTGCCAGTAGCCCGGGACAGTTCAACACCATATATTTT
CDR3aa: CASSPGQFNTIYF
abundance: once
len: 13
v_gene: TRBV19
d_gene: TRBD1
j_gene: TRBJ1-3

CDR3nt: TGTGCTAGCAGCTTAGGGCTAGCGCCAGAGACCCAGTACTTC
CDR3aa: CASSLGLAPETQYF
abundance: .
len: 14
v_gene: TRBV7-7
d_gene: .
j_gene: TRBJ2-5

CDR3nt: TGTGCCAGCAGCGTAGGGACAGGGTATCTTCGTGGCTACACCTTC
CDR3aa: CASSVGTGYLRGYTF
abundance: .
len: 15
v_gene: TRBV11-1
d_gene: TRBD1
j_gene: TRBJ1-2

CDR3nt: TGTGCCAGCAGCCCTAACCCTCGACAGGGTCAGTACTTC
CDR3aa: CASSPNPRQGQYF
abundance: .
len: 13
v_gene: TRBV5-4
d_gene: TRBD1
j_gene: TRBJ2-5

CDR3nt: TGCAGTGCCCTCCCGAACACTGAAGCTTTCTTT
CDR3aa: CSALPNTEAFF
abundance: few
len: 11
v_gene: TRBV20-1
d_gene: .
j_gene: TRBJ1-1

CDR3nt: TGTGCCAGCAGCCTCGGACTAGAGTCCAATGAGCAGTTCTTC
CDR3aa: CASSLGLESNEQFF
abundance: .
len: 14
v_gene: TRBV7-9
d_gene: TRBD2
j_gene: TRBJ2-1

CDR3nt: TGTGCCAGTAGTAACGGACTAGCGGGAGATCTTCGAGGGCAGTATTTT
CDR3aa: CASSNGLAGDLRGQYF
abundance: few
len: 16
v_gene: TRBV19
d_gene: TRBD2
j_gene: TRBJ2-3

CDR3nt: TGTGCCATCAGTGTGAGGGGGCTGGGAGATACGCAGTATTTT
CDR3aa: CAISVRGLGDTQYF
abundance: .
len: 14
v_gene: TRBV10-3
d_gene: TRBD1
j_gene: TRBJ2-3

CDR3nt: TGCGCCAGCAGTGACAGGACTAGCGGGCTCTCCTACGAGCAGTACTTC
CDR3aa: CASSDRTSGLSYEQYF
abundance: .
len: 16
v_gene: TRBV5-1
d_gene: TRBD2
j_gene: TRBJ2-7

CDR3nt: TGCGCCAGCAGCCAGATTGCAGGGGATGAGCAGTTCTTC
CDR3aa: CASSQIAGDEQFF
abundance: .
len: 13
v_gene: TRBV4-1
d_gene: .
j_gene: TRBJ2-1

CDR3nt: TGTGCCAGCAGCTCCCAGGTTAGAGACGAGCAGTACTTC
CDR3aa: CASSSQVRDEQYF
abundance: .
len: 13
v_gene: TRBV7-2
d_gene: .
j_gene: TRBJ2-7

CDR3nt: TGTGCCAGCAGCTTAGGGGGACTAGCGGGGTTCCAAGAGACCCAGTACTTC
CDR3aa: CASSLGGLAGFQETQYF
abundance: .
len: 17
v_gene: TRBV7-6
d_gene: TRBD2
j_gene: TRBJ2-5

CDR3nt: TGTGCCAGCAGCTTAGACGGGGAGAACAATGAGCAGTTCTTC
CDR3aa: CASSLDGENNEQFF
abundance: .
len: 14
v_gene: TRBV7-9
d_gene: .
j_gene: TRBJ2-1

CDR3nt: TGTGCCAGCAGCCAAGGGTCTAGTGTTTTCACAGATACGCAGTATTTT
CDR3aa: CASSQGSSVFTDTQYF
abundance: .
len: 16
v_gene: TRBV3-1/TRBV3-2
d_gene: .
j_gene: TRBJ2-3

CDR3nt: TGTGCCACCAGCAAGTCCACAGGGTTGGGTGGGGGCACTGAAGCTTTCTTT
CDR3aa: CATSKSTGLGGGTEAFF
abundance: .
len: 17
v_gene: TRBV15
d_gene: .
j_gene: TRBJ1-1

CDR3nt: TGTGCCAGCAGCTACATACAGGGACGGGTGTACGAGCAGTACTTC
CDR3aa: CASSYIQGRVYEQYF
abundance: .
len: 15
v_gene: TRBV5-8
d_gene: .
j_gene: TRBJ2-7

CDR3nt: TGTGCCAGCAGCCGCGAGAGAACTTTCTACAATGAGCAGTTCTTC
CDR3aa: CASSRERTFYNEQFF
abundance: .
len: 15
v_gene: TRBV7-2
d_gene: .
j_gene: TRBJ2-1

CDR3nt: TGTGCCAGCAGCGTAGTGGACAGGGCGAACACTGAAGCTTTCTTT
CDR3aa: CASSVVDRANTEAFF
abundance: .
len: 15
v_gene: TRBV9
d_gene: TRBD1
j_gene: TRBJ1-1

CDR3nt: TGTGCCAGCAGCCAAACTAGCGGGGAAGAGACCCAGTACTTC
CDR3aa: CASSQTSGEETQYF
abundance: .
len: 14
v_gene: TRBV3-1/TRBV3-2
d_gene: TRBD2
j_gene: TRBJ2-5

CDR3nt: TGTGCCAGCAGCGTAGCACGCTACAGGGATACGCAGTATTTT
CDR3aa: CASSVARYRDTQYF
abundance: .
len: 14
v_gene: TRBV9
d_gene: .
j_gene: TRBJ2-3

CDR3nt: TGTGCCAGCAGCTTAGCCCTAGCGGCTACCTACGAGCAGTACTTC
CDR3aa: CASSLALAATYEQYF
abundance: few
len: 15
v_gene: TRBV7-9
d_gene: TRBD2
j_gene: TRBJ2-7

CDR3nt: TGTGCCAGCAGCCAAGCCGGGTACAATGAGCAGTTCTTC
CDR3aa: CASSQAGYNEQFF
abundance: few
len: 13
v_gene: TRBV6-5
d_gene: .
j_gene: TRBJ2-1

CDR3nt: TGTGCCAGCAGCTGGGGTGATCGACTAGCGGAACAAGAGACCCAGTACTTC
CDR3aa: CASSWGDRLAEQETQYF
abundance: .
len: 17
v_gene: TRBV5-5
d_gene: TRBD2
j_gene: TRBJ2-5

CDR3nt: TGTGCCAGCAGCCGTATGACAGGGACCCACGAGCAGTACTTC
CDR3aa: CASSRMTGTHEQYF
abundance: .
len: 14
v_gene: TRBV27
d_gene: TRBD1
j_gene: TRBJ2-7

CDR3nt: TGTGCCAGTGGGGTAGCGGGGGATCACGAGCAGTACTTC
CDR3aa: CASGVAGDHEQYF
abundance: .
len: 13
v_gene: TRBV7-9
d_gene: TRBD2
j_gene: TRBJ2-7

CDR3nt: TGTGCCAGCAGTGAATTGGAGGTGGGGAAGAATGAGCAGTTCTTC
CDR3aa: CASSELEVGKNEQFF
abundance: .
len: 15
v_gene: TRBV2
d_gene: .
j_gene: TRBJ2-1

CDR3nt: TGCGCCAGCAGCTCCCGACAGGGTCCACTTGGCTACACCTTC
CDR3aa: CASSSRQGPLGYTF
abundance: .
len: 14
v_gene: TRBV5-1
d_gene: TRBD1
j_gene: TRBJ1-2

CDR3nt: TGTGCCAGCAGTAAACCTAGCGGGGGGACCCGACGCACAGATACGCAGTATTTT
CDR3aa: CASSKPSGGTRRTDTQYF
abundance: .
len: 18
v_gene: TRBV2
d_gene: TRBD2
j_gene: TRBJ2-3

CDR3nt: TGTGCCAGCAGCTTAGACTCAACAATTCAGTACTTC
CDR3aa: CASSLDSTIQYF
abundance: .
len: 12
v_gene: TRBV11-2
d_gene: .
j_gene: TRBJ2-4

CDR3nt: TGTGCCAGCAGTTATGTCGGGAGAGACGGTACGCAGTATTTT
CDR3aa: CASSYVGRDGTQYF
abundance: .
len: 14
v_gene: TRBV6-5
d_gene: .
j_gene: TRBJ2-3

CDR3nt: TGTGCCAGCAGCTTGGGTAATAAGGACAGGGCCCAAGAGACCCAGTACTTC
CDR3aa: CASSLGNKDRAQETQYF
abundance: .
len: 17
v_gene: TRBV5-4
d_gene: TRBD1
j_gene: TRBJ2-5

CDR3nt: TGTGCCAGCAGCTTAGGGAGCGGGAGGGCCTACGAGCAGTACTTC
CDR3aa: CASSLGSGRAYEQYF
abundance: .
len: 15
v_gene: TRBV11-2
d_gene: TRBD2
j_gene: TRBJ2-7

CDR3nt: TGTGCCAGCAGCTTCGGGACAGGGCGGTTGACTGAAGCTTTCTTT
CDR3aa: CASSFGTGRLTEAFF
abundance: .
len: 15
v_gene: TRBV5-8
d_gene: TRBD1
j_gene: TRBJ1-1

CDR3nt: TGCGCCAGCAGCTCTATGCTTCCGGTGGGACAGGGGGACAATGAGCAGTACTTC
CDR3aa: CASSSMLPVGQGDNEQYF
abundance: .
len: 18
v_gene: TRBV5-1
d_gene: TRBD1
j_gene: TRBJ2-7

CDR3nt: TGTGCCAGCAGCTTAGCGCCTGGGACAGGGCAGTTCTTC
CDR3aa: CASSLAPGTGQFF
abundance: .
len: 13
v_gene: TRBV7-9
d_gene: TRBD1
j_gene: TRBJ2-1

CDR3nt: TGTGCCAGCAGTCCCCCCGCGGGAGAGACCCAGTACTTC
CDR3aa: CASSPPAGETQYF
abundance: .
len: 13
v_gene: TRBV28
d_gene: .
j_gene: TRBJ2-5

CDR3nt: TGTGCTAGTGGTTTGGTACTCGGGGGGGCCCACGAGCAGTACTTC
CDR3aa: CASGLVLGGAHEQYF
abundance: .
len: 15
v_gene: TRBV12-5
d_gene: TRBD2
j_gene: TRBJ2-7

CDR3nt: TGTGCCAGCAGCACCCGAAACTCCGGGGCCTACGAGCAGTACTTC
CDR3aa: CASSTRNSGAYEQYF
abundance: few
len: 15
v_gene: TRBV28
d_gene: .
j_gene: TRBJ2-7

CDR3nt: TGTGCCAGCAGTCATCCGGGGGAGGCGAACACTGAAGCTTTCTTT
CDR3aa: CASSHPGEANTEAFF
abundance: .
len: 15
v_gene: TRBV6-5
d_gene: .
j_gene: TRBJ1-1

CDR3nt: TGTGCCAGCAGCTTGGAGGGAGGGCCCCAGCATTTT
CDR3aa: CASSLEGGPQHF
abundance: few
len: 12
v_gene: TRBV5-4
d_gene: .
j_gene: TRBJ1-5

CDR3nt: TGTGCCAGCAGTGCCACAGGGGGCGGAGTGGGTACGCAGTATTTT
CDR3aa: CASSATGGGVGTQYF
abundance: .
len: 15
v_gene: TRBV27
d_gene: TRBD1
j_gene: TRBJ2-3

CDR3nt: TGTGCCAGTAGCACCGGACAGGGGAATTCACCCCTCCACTTT
CDR3aa: CASSTGQGNSPLHF
abundance: .
len: 14
v_gene: TRBV19
d_gene: TRBD1
j_gene: TRBJ1-6

CDR3nt: TGCGCCAGCAGCTTGGCCGAGGGTATGGTGTACGAGCAGTACTTC
CDR3aa: CASSLAEGMVYEQYF
abundance: once
len: 15
v_gene: TRBV5-1
d_gene: .
j_gene: TRBJ2-7

CDR3nt: TGTGCCATCAGCGACTCCCAGGGGACCTACAATGAGCAGTTCTTC
CDR3aa: CAISDSQGTYNEQFF
abundance: .
len: 15
v_gene: TRBV10-3
d_gene: .
j_gene: TRBJ2-1

CDR3nt: TGTGCCAGCTCACCACCCCAGGAGGTCCTACGGGAGCAGTACTTC
CDR3aa: CASSPPQEVLREQYF
abundance: .
len: 15
v_gene: TRBV18
d_gene: .
j_gene: TRBJ2-7

CDR3nt: TGTGCCAGCAGTTCGGGACAGGGGATGGGAAGCAATCAGCCCCAGCATTTT
CDR3aa: CASSSGQGMGSNQPQHF
abundance: .
len: 17
v_gene: TRBV28
d_gene: TRBD1
j_gene: TRBJ1-5

CDR3nt: TGTGCCAGTAGTATCCCCGGGAGGTTGAACACTGAAGCTTTCTTT
CDR3aa: CASSIPGRLNTEAFF
abundance: .
len: 15
v_gene: TRBV19
d_gene: .
j_gene: TRBJ1-1

CDR3nt: TGTGCCAGCAGTTTGCCTTCCTCGGGAGGTTCGACCTACGAGCAGTACTTC
CDR3aa: CASSLPSSGGSTYEQYF
abundance: .
len: 17
v_gene: TRBV27
d_gene: TRBD2
j_gene: TRBJ2-7

CDR3nt: TGTGCCAGCAGCTGGTCCACGGGGGGAGAGCAGTACTTC
CDR3aa: CASSWSTGGEQYF
abundance: .
len: 13
v_gene: TRBV13
d_gene: TRBD2
j_gene: TRBJ2-7

CDR3nt: TGTGCCAGCAGAGCCGGGACACGATTTGAAGCTTTCTTT
CDR3aa: CASRAGTRFEAFF
abundance: once
len: 13
v_gene: TRBV25-1
d_gene: .
j_gene: TRBJ1-1

CDR3nt: TGCGCCAGCAGCTCTCGGGGGGGTATTCAAGAGACCCAGTACTTC
CDR3aa: CASSSRGGIQETQYF
abundance: once
len: 15
v_gene: TRBV5-1
d_gene: TRBD2
j_gene: TRBJ2-5

CDR3nt: TGTGCCAGCAGCTTAGGTCCCGGGTCCCAAGAGACCCAGTACTTC
CDR3aa: CASSLGPGSQETQYF
abundance: .
len: 15
v_gene: TRBV11-2
d_gene: .
j_gene: TRBJ2-5

CDR3nt: TGTGCCAGCTCACCAGATCGGGGGGCCCTCCAAGAGACCCAGTACTTC
CDR3aa: CASSPDRGALQETQYF
abundance: .
len: 16
v_gene: TRBV18
d_gene: .
j_gene: TRBJ2-5